Presented here are 25 T cell receptor beta chains from one specimen sequenced in a study of radiotherapy plus CTLA-4 blockade in lung cancer. Profiled with immunoSEQ multiplex PCR; TCRdb holds only in-frame clones, not every one. The sample consists of under 95,000 clones, more than 60% of them appearing once. Material: peripheral blood, obtained from a patient treated with radiotherapy plus ipilimumab. The source is a human donor with non-small cell lung cancer whose response to radiotherapy plus ipilimumab could not be evaluated. Some clones in this sample may be carry-over from other donors' samples.

V is TRBV6-1 and J is TRBJ2-3; D is undetermined. Trimming removed 6 bases from V and 0 bases from J, with 13 bases in between. The CDR3 sequence is 15 residues long. Germline CDR1 is MNHNS and CDR2 is SASEGT. The CDR3 here is CASRPMVSSTDTQYF. The DNA for the CDR3 is TGTGCCAGCAGGCCTATGGTGTCTAGCACAGATACGCAGTATTTT.

The V and J genes are TRBV5-1 and TRBJ2-5; 9 bases align to TRBD2. The trim removed 4 bases at V and 2 bases at J, leaving 15 bases unmatched. Germline V CDR1 and CDR2: SGHRS, YFSETQ. This CDR3 is 18 amino acids long. In DNA, the CDR3 is TGCGCCAGCAGCCCTGGGGTAGCGGGGGCCCCGAGTCAAGAGACCCAGTACTTC. It yields the protein CASSPGVAGAPSQETQYF.

The V and J genes are TRBV7-2 and TRBJ2-7; TRBD1 agrees at 8 bases. After removal of 2 bases from V and 3 bases from J, the junction contained 6 bases not matched to a gene. The germline V gene encodes CDR1 SGHTA and CDR2 FQGNSA. CDR3 size: 15 residues. CDR3 nucleotides: TGTGCCAGCAGCTTAACGGGACAGGCTTACTACGAGCAGTACTTC. Protein product: CASSLTGQAYYEQYF.

This clone was counted a single time. The chain links TRBV5-1 to TRBJ2-2; maybe TRBD1 (5 bases). The CDR3 length is 14 residues. Germline V gene data show CDR1 as SGHRS and CDR2 as YFSETQ. V was cut by 0 bases and J by 3 bases, with 6 bases left in between. The CDR3 spells CASSLEGDTGELFF. Written as DNA, the CDR3 is TGCGCCAGCAGCTTGGAAGGGGACACCGGGGAGCTGTTTTTT.

This clone has a single count. The V call is TRBV28, the J call TRBJ2-5, with D hard to call. V dropped 3 bases and J dropped 4 bases, with 6 bases sitting between them. Germline loops: CDR1 MDHEN, CDR2 SYDVKM. The CDR3 has 12 amino acids. In nucleotides, the CDR3 is TGTGCCAGCAGTTTCCCTTTAGAGACCCAGTACTTC. Translation gives CASSFPLETQYF.

This clone was recorded a few times. This sequence joins TRBV2 and TRBJ2-5; 10 bases map to TRBD2. V dropped 3 bases and J dropped 6; count of bases not matched to a gene: 7. Germline assignment: CDR1 SNHLY and CDR2 FYNNEI. The CDR3 totals 15 residues. Here the CDR3 reads CASSDRASGGKTQYF. The CDR3 DNA follows: TGTGCCAGCAGTGATAGGGCTAGCGGGGGTAAGACCCAGTACTTC.

As to this clone: This likely comes from a read error, as the CDR3 has no conserved phenylalanine or tryptophan at its end. The chain carries TRBV19 and TRBJ1-1, with TRBD1 identical over 8 bases. The germline CDR1 and CDR2 sequences are LNHDA and SQIVND (reference sequence). Trimming took 9 bases from V and 7 from J; bases not matched to a gene: 16. The CDR3 extends over 15 amino acids. CDR3 region: CASSARDRTPFEAFL. The CDR3 DNA reads as TGTGCCAGCTCGGCCCGGGACAGGACCCCTTTTGAAGCTTTCCTT.

The chain carries TRBV6-1 and TRBJ2-5; the match to TRBD2 covers 9 bases. The J call may not be correct, given that the DNA end is closer to TRBJ2-7. CDR3 size: 13 residues. The V gene's germline CDR1 is MNHNS and CDR2 SASEGT. The DNA for the CDR3 is TGTGCCAGCCCCTCACTAGCGGGCTACGAGCAGTACTTC. Its protein product is CASPSLAGYEQYF.

This chain links TRBV5-8 with TRBJ2-7, with 8 bases identical to TRBD1. From germline, CDR1 is SGHTS and CDR2 YDEGEE. This CDR3 contains 15 residues. The junction had 6 bases not matched to a gene; V was cut back by 4 bases and J by 0 bases. In nucleotides, the CDR3 is TGTGCCAGCAGCCCCTGGGACAGGTTCTCCTACGAGCAGTACTTC. This translates into CASSPWDRFSYEQYF.

V and J are TRBV5-4 and TRBJ1-2, with TRBD1 as a possible D gene (5 bases). The V end was cut by 4 bases, the J end by 6 bases, with 13 bases between. Per the germline V gene, CDR1 is SGHNT and CDR2 is YYREEE (reference sequence). This CDR3 is 13 amino acids long. CDR3 nucleotides: TGTGCCAGCAGCATCCAGGGCGTCCATGGCTACACCTTC. It codes for CASSIQGVHGYTF.

The CDR3 sequence is CASSARTDPTRQYF. As DNA, the CDR3 is TGCGCCAGCAGCGCCCGGACAGATCCTACGAGGCAGTACTTC. This chain connects TRBV5-1 to TRBJ2-7; TRBD1 might be the D (6 bases). Trimming stripped 4 bases from V and 9 bases from J, with 20 bases between. Germline values: CDR1 SGHRS, CDR2 YFSETQ. The CDR3 runs 14 residues.

In regard to this clone: An end of the junction differs from the germline gene, which may be a read error. Other DNA sequences in the same sample also yield this CDR3. J is TRBJ2-3 and V is TRBV9; 8 nucleotides align to TRBD2. The CDR3 runs to 17 residues. Germline loops: CDR1 SGDLS, CDR2 YYNGEE. Written as DNA, the CDR3 is TGTGCCAGCAGCGTAGCGCCAAGCGGGGGCCCCCGAGGTACGCAATATTTT. Residues: CASSVAPSGGPRGTQYF.

CDR3 region: CASSFTSYGYTF. CDR3 in DNA: TGTGCCAGCAGTTTTACATCCTATGGCTACACCTTC. The chain uses TRBV28 and TRBJ1-2; no definite D call. Per the germline V gene, CDR1 is MDHEN and CDR2 is SYDVKM. The CDR3 has 12 amino acids. The V end lost 3 bases, the J end lost 4 bases, and 6 bases lay between the germline ends.

Concerning this clone itself: Likely a read error: the CDR3 ends without its conserved phenylalanine or tryptophan. This chain links TRBV9 with TRBJ2-7; D is perhaps TRBD2 (7 bases). Germline values: CDR1 SGDLS, CDR2 YYNGEE. The length of the CDR3 is 14 residues. Trimming removed 2 bases at V and 2 bases at J, with 11 bases between. The CDR3 DNA is TGTGCCAGCAGCGTCCGGGGGGCCGCCTACGAGCAGTACCTC. This gives the protein CASSVRGAAYEQYL.

Only one count was recorded for this clone. V gene TRBV19 combines with J gene TRBJ2-5; D not resolved. CDR3 length: 13 amino acids. V gave up 3 bases and J gave up 5 bases, with 10 bases separating them. Germline CDR1 LNHDA, CDR2 SQIVND (reference sequence). CDR3 coding DNA: TGTGCCAGTAGTATCCGACTTGCGGAGACCCAGTACTTC. Translation gives CASSIRLAETQYF.

The chain employs TRBV7-2 and TRBJ2-1; 9 nucleotides match TRBD2. Germline loops: CDR1 SGHTA, CDR2 FQGNSA. The ends lost 7 bases at V and 0 bases at J; junction bases unmatched: 10. The CDR3 runs 17 residues. The CDR3 DNA reads as TGTGCCAGCACCCTTGGGGCGGGGGGGAGCTCCTACAATGAGCAGTTCTTC. It is translated as CASTLGAGGSSYNEQFF.

The rearrangement joins TRBV7-9 to TRBJ1-1; D is unresolved. Trimming left V 3 bases short and J 6 bases short, with 8 bases between. CDR1 SEHNR and CDR2 FQNEAQ come from the germline V gene (reference sequence). The length of the CDR3 is 12 residues. The CDR3, as DNA: TGTGCCAGCAGCTTTAGGAGCCCTGAAGCTTTCTTT. It translates to CASSFRSPEAFF.

J is TRBJ2-1 and V is TRBV11-2; 8 bases match TRBD1. Germline values: CDR1 SGHAT, CDR2 FQNNGV. This CDR3 has 16 residues. The ends lost 5 bases at V and 5 bases at J; junction bases unmatched: 11. CDR3 amino acids: CASSHRQGPVNNEQFF. CDR3 DNA sequence: TGTGCCAGCAGCCATCGACAGGGGCCTGTTAACAATGAGCAGTTCTTC.

The CDR3 loop is CASSIEDPGHLANYGYTF. In DNA, the CDR3 is TGTGCCAGTAGTATAGAAGATCCAGGGCACCTAGCTAACTATGGCTACACCTTC. The V and J genes are TRBV19 and TRBJ1-2; tentative D call: TRBD1 (5 bases). Germline-derived CDR1 and CDR2 are LNHDA and SQIVND (reference sequence). V shed 0 bases and J shed 0 bases, with 17 bases lying between them. The CDR3 runs 18 residues.

CDR3 sequence: CASSLPYLNTGELFF. In DNA, the CDR3 is TGTGCCAGCAGCTTGCCCTACTTGAACACCGGGGAGCTGTTTTTT. The chain joins TRBV5-8 to TRBJ2-2, with D hard to call. The CDR3 sequence is 15 residues long. V lost 1 base and J 1 base, leaving 8 bases between the germline ends. CDR1 SGHTS and CDR2 YDEGEE come from the germline V gene.

Here the CDR3 DNA reads TGTGCCAGCAGCCAGTCCCCCGGGACAGGGTTTGCAACTAATGAAAAACTGTTTTTT. Protein: CASSQSPGTGFATNEKLFF. The rearrangement uses TRBV4-2 and TRBJ1-4, with 9 bases that match TRBD1. In germline, CDR1 is LGHNA, CDR2 YNFKEQ. V dropped 3 bases and J dropped 0; count of bases not matched to a gene: 11. The CDR3 is made up of 19 amino acids.

CDR3 protein: CASREAGAGETQYF. The CDR3 DNA reads TGTGCCAGTAGGGAAGCGGGGGCGGGGGAGACCCAGTACTTC. The chain has TRBV19 and TRBJ2-5, with 8 bases fitting TRBD2. The CDR3 has 14 amino acids. With 6 bases clipped from V and 5 bases from J, the junction kept 8 bases outside the gene matches. The germline V gene has CDR1 LNHDA and CDR2 SQIVND (reference sequence).

This chain joins TRBV2 and TRBJ2-3; weak D call: TRBD2 (6 bases). This CDR3 has 14 amino acids. The germline gives CDR1 SNHLY, CDR2 FYNNEI. V was cut by 4 bases and J by 8 bases, with 16 bases left in between. The CDR3 region is CASSVWDGGGTQYF. CDR3 DNA: TGTGCCAGCAGTGTTTGGGATGGGGGAGGTACGCAGTATTTT. The full variable domain, completed using reference TRBV2 and TRBJ2-3, is EPEVTQTPSHQVTQMGQEVILRCVPISNHLYFYWYRQILGQKVEFLVSFYNNEISEKSEIFDDQFSVERPDGSNFTLKIRSTKLEDSAMYFCASSVWDGGGTQYFGPGTRLTVL.

This clone was detected a few times. This chain connects TRBV5-6 to TRBJ2-3; the match to TRBD2 covers 9 bases. CDR1 and CDR2 from the germline V gene are SGHDT and YYEEEE. The CDR3 covers 15 residues. V was pared by 4 bases and J by 3 bases, with 6 bases of the junction left unmatched. The CDR3 loop is CASSGGGAGTDTQYF. CDR3 DNA sequence: TGTGCCAGCAGCGGCGGGGGGGCCGGAACAGATACGCAGTATTTT.

The chain recombines TRBV27 with TRBJ2-7; TRBD2 might be the D (5 bases). Germline V CDR1 and CDR2: MNHEY, SMNVEV (reference sequence). The CDR3 length is 12 residues. V was pared by 6 bases and J by 2 bases, with 8 bases between. CDR3: CASRDLTYEQYF. The DNA for the CDR3 is TGTGCCAGCAGGGACTTAACCTACGAGCAGTACTTC.